This is a list of T cell receptor beta chains from one sample in a study of cytomegalovirus exposure and HLA in healthy donors. TCRdb's table, derived via immunoSEQ multiplex PCR, lists solely in-frame clones and lacks some. The sample carries about 160,000 clones, about four fifths recorded once. Source material: PBMCs. The source is a man aged 25 to 40 in good health and CMV-seronegative. CDR3s include the opening cysteine and the closing phenylalanine or tryptophan. D genes are given only for firm matches.

cdr3_aa	cdr3_nt	v_call	j_call	d_call
CASSPPTGFNYGYTF	TGTGCCAGCAGCCCTCCGACAGGGTTTAACTATGGCTACACCTTC	TRBV9	TRBJ1-2	TRBD1
CASSSQTGNNLRNTIYF	TGTGCCAGCAGCTCCCAGACGGGAAACAACCTTAGAAACACCATATATTTT	TRBV5-4	TRBJ1-3	-
CASSPPTGEQYF	TGTGCCAGCAGCCCCCCGACGGGCGAGCAGTACTTC	TRBV7-3	TRBJ2-7	-
CASSYSDSGSGETQYF	TGTGCCAGCAGTTACTCGGATAGCGGGAGCGGTGAGACCCAGTACTTC	TRBV6-5	TRBJ2-5	TRBD2
CASSLGTGGGYTF	TGTGCCAGCAGCTTAGGGACAGGGGGTGGCTACACCTTC	TRBV7-6	TRBJ1-2	TRBD1
CSGAGTDYGYTF	TGCAGCGGTGCGGGGACGGATTATGGCTACACCTTC	TRBV29-1	TRBJ1-2	-
CASGSGSSTDTQYF	TGTGCCTCGGGAAGCGGCAGTAGCACAGATACGCAGTATTTT	TRBV10-3	TRBJ2-3	-
CASRNRVRSGNTIYF	TGTGCCAGTAGGAACCGAGTCCGCTCTGGAAACACCATATATTTT	TRBV19	TRBJ1-3	-
CASSLGSGQFYEQYF	TGTGCCAGCAGCTTGGGGTCGGGACAGTTCTACGAGCAGTACTTC	TRBV5-4	TRBJ2-7	TRBD1
CASSFNTNQPQHF	TGTGCCAGCAGTTTTAACACGAATCAGCCCCAGCATTTT	TRBV28	TRBJ1-5	-